The T cell receptor beta chain described here comes from a study of sequential checkpoint blockade in melanoma. Libraries were prepared by immunoSEQ multiplex PCR; TCRdb keeps only in-frame clonotypes and omits some of them. This sample carries roughly 2,000 clones, roughly a quarter of them seen once, and the ten largest clones take about 22%. This clone came up many times. This CDR3 spans 16 amino acids. V gave up 0 bases and J gave up 7 bases; unmatched junction bases: 7. Looked up from germline, CDR1 is SGDLS and CDR2 is YYNGEE. Treatment meaning: randomized to nivolumab then ipilimumab (arm A) or the reverse (arm B).

The sequence was obtained from a human donor with melanoma. The chain carries TRBV9 and TRBJ1-6, with 7 bases lining up with TRBD1. The material sequenced was tumor tissue (inferred from file names), taken from a patient given nivolumab and ipilimumab in sequence. This chain's CDR3 is CASSVGQGKTNSPLHF. The CDR3 DNA sequence: TGTGCCAGCAGCGTAGGACAGGGAAAAACCAATTCACCCCTCCACTTT.